This TCR beta chain was recovered during a study of blood T cells in healthy people across ages. Drawing of peripheral blood yielded 7.5 to 10 milliliters from each donor. Isolation of PBMCs gave at least 7 million cells per sample. Each sample yielded at least 6 micrograms of PBMC total RNA. The CDR3 totals 14 residues. Trimming pared 1 base from V and 5 bases from J, leaving 11 bases between. This clonotype appeared a few times. The antigen remains undetermined. Then a second PCR, running roughly 7 to 11 cycles, was carried out with a sample-barcoded 5' primer and a J-beta primer mix. TCRdb analysed the 5' RACE reads with MiXCR anew, one entry per CDR3 protein. The repertoire holds 1.8 million or so distinct CDR3 sequences, with roughly two fifths as singletons. Study conclusions and caveats: It was the long-lived donors that had more naive CD4+ cells and higher diversity than aged donors.

The TCR was taken from a human donor in good health. Source material: blood. The genes are TRBV12-3 or TRBV12-4 and TRBJ1-2; D is ambiguous. CDR3 in DNA: TGTGCCAGCAGTTTAGTCCCGGGAGGGTATGGCTACACCTTC. Its translation is CASSLVPGGYGYTF.